The present T cell receptor beta chain was sequenced within a study of T-cell reconstitution after alpha-beta-depleted transplantation in children (dated by TCRdb to 2016 to 2017). Broadly, across the study: Using TCR repertoire profiling, the study followed T-cell immune reconstitution in a quantitative way in children after TCRalphabeta/CD19-depleted allogeneic hematopoietic cell transplantation.

Turning to this clonotype: Which antigen it targets is not known. Qualities for individual bases were not recorded, and no much larger clone is one base off.

The method was PCR. The run used an Illumina HiSeq 2500. Molecular barcoding was employed in the preparation of TCR libraries, with unique molecular identifiers being used to normalize TCRbeta repertoire quantification. The public reads were reanalyzed by TCRdb: fastp trimming at Q25, MiXCR alignment, in-frame beta chains only. A single entry per CDR3 protein holds the most common genes and DNA from its merged rows. The sample records about 610,000 distinct CDR3 sequences, 10% to 13% of which are singletons. The ten largest clones take up less than 5% of the sample. Material: PBMCs from the stem cell graft donor, obtained from the stem cell graft. The TCR comes from a human donor who donated a stem cell graft to a child with acute myeloid leukemia.

The nucleotide sequence reads as follows: TGCAGTGCTAGAGGGGGACTAGCGGGAGATGGTGAGCAGTTCTTC. This translates into CSARGGLAGDGEQFF. The sequence joins TRBV20-1 to TRBJ2-1; 14 bases in the middle match TRBD2. The cysteine opens and the phenylalanine closes a CDR3 of 15 amino acids. The entry retains the CDR3 DNA only, 45 bases that are in frame from base 1. For CDR1 and CDR2, the germline V gene (reference sequence) lists DFQATT and SNEGSKA. Trimming leaves V shorter by 1 base and J shorter by 9 bases, with the junction holding 5 bases beyond the gene matches.